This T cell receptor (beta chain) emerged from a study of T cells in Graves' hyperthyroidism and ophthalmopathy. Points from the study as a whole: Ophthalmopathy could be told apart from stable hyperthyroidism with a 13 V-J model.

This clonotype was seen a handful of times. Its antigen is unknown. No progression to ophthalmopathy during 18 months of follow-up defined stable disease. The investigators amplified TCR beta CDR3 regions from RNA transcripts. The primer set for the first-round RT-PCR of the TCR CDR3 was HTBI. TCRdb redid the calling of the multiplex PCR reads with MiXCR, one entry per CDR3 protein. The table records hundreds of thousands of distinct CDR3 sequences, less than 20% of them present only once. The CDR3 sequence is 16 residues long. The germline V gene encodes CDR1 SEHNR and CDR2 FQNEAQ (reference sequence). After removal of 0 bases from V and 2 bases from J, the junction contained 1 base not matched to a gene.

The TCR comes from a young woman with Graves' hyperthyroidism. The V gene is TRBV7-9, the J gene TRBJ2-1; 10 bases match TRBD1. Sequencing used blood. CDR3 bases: TGTGCCAGCAGCTTAGCAGGACAGGGGGCCTACAATGAGCAGTTCTTC. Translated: CASSLAGQGAYNEQFF.